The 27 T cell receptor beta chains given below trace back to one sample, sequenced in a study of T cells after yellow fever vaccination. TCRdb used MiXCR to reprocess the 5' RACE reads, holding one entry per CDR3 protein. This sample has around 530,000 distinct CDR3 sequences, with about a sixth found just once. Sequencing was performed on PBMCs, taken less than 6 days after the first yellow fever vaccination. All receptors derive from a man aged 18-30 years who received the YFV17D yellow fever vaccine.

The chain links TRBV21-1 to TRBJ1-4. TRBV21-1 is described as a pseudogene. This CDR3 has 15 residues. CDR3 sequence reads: CASSKGYPTNEKLFF. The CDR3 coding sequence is TGTGCCAGCAGCAAAGGTTATCCCACTAATGAAAAACTGTTTTTT.

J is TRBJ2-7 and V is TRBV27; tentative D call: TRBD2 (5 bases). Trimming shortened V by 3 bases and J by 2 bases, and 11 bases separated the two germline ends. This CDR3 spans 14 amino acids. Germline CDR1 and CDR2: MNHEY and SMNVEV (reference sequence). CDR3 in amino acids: CASSFRGPPYEQYV. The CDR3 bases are TGTGCCAGCAGTTTCCGGGGTCCGCCCTACGAGCAGTACGTC.

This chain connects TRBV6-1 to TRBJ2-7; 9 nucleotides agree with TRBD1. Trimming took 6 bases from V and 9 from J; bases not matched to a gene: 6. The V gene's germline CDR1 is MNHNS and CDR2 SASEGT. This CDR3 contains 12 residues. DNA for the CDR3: TGTGCCAGCAGATTACAGGGGGCCCGGCAGTACTTC. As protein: CASRLQGARQYF.

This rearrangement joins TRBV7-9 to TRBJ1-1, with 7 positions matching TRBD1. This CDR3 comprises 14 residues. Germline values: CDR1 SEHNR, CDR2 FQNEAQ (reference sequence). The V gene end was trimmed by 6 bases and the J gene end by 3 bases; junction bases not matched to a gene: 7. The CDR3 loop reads CASSHRGDDTEAFF. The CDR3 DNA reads TGTGCCAGCAGTCACAGGGGTGACGACACTGAAGCTTTCTTT.

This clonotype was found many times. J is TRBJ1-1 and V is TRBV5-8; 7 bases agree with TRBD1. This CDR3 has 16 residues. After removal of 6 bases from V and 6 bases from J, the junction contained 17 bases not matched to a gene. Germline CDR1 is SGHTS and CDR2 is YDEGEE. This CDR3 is CASIPRPGQDQPEAFF. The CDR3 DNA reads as TGTGCCAGCATCCCCCGCCCCGGACAGGATCAACCTGAAGCTTTCTTT.

CDR3: CASSRQGLYSNQPQHF. The CDR3 nucleotides are TGTGCCAGCAGCCGACAGGGGCTTTATAGCAATCAGCCCCAGCATTTT. The chain combines TRBV11-2 with TRBJ1-5, with 8 bases matching TRBD1. Germline V gene lookup returns CDR1 SGHAT and CDR2 FQNNGV. The CDR3 has 16 residues. Losses at the gene ends were 5 bases for V and 0 bases for J; bases not matched to a gene: 6.

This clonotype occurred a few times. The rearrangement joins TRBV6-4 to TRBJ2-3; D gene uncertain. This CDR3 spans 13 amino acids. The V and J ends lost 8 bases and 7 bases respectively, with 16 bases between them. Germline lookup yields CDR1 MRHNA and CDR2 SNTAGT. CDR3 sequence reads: CASSTGHDYTQYF. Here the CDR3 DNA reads TGTGCCAGCTCGACCGGGCATGACTATACGCAGTATTTT.

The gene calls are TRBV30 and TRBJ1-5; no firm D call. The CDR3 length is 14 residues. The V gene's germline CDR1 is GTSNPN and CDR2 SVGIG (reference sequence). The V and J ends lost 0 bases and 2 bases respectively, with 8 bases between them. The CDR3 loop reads CAWSVGAGNQPQHF. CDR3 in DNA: TGTGCCTGGAGTGTTGGAGCGGGCAATCAGCCCCAGCATTTT.

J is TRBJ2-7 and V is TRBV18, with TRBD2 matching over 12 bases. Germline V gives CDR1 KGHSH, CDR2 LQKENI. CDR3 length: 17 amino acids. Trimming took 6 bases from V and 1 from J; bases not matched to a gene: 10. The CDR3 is CASSARLAGAQSYEQYF. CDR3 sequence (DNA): TGTGCCAGCTCGGCTCGACTAGCGGGGGCTCAATCCTACGAGCAGTACTTC.

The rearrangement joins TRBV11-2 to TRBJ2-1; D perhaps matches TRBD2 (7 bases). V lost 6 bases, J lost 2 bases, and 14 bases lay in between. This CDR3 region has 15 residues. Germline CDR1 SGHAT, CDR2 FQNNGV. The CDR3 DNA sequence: TGTGCCAGCAGGGGGGAAGGGGGGGCCTACAATGAGCAGTTCTTC. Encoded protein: CASRGEGGAYNEQFF.

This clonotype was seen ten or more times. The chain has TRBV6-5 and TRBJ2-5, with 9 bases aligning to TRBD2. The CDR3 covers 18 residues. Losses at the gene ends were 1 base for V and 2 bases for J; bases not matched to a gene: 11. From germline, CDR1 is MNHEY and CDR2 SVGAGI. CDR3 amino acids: CASSYFRPAGGPQETQYF. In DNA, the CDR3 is TGTGCCAGCAGTTACTTCCGGCCAGCGGGGGGCCCTCAAGAGACCCAGTACTTC.

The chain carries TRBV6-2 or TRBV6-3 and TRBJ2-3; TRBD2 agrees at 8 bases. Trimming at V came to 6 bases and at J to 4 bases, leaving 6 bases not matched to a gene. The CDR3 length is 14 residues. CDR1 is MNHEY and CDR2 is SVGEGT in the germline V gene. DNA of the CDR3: TGTGCCAGCAGCAAAGGACTAGCACCAGATACGCAGTATTTT. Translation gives CASSKGLAPDTQYF.

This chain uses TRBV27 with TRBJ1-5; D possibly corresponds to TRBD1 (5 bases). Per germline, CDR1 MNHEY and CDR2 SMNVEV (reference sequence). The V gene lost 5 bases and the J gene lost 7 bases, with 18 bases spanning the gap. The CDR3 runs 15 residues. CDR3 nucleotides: TGTGCCAGCAGTGCGTGGGGCCAACTGGGACAGCCCCAGCATTTT. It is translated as CASSAWGQLGQPQHF.

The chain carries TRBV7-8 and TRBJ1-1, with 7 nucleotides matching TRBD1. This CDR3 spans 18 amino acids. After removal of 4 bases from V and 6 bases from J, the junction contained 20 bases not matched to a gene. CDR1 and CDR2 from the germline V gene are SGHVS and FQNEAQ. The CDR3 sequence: CASSYDTRDSFRYPEAFF. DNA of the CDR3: TGTGCCAGCAGCTACGATACCCGGGACAGTTTTCGTTATCCTGAAGCTTTCTTT.

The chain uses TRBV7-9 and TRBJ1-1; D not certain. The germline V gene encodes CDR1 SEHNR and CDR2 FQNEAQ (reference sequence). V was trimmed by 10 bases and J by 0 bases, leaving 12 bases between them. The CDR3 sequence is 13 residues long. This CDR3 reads CANAKPVNTEAFF. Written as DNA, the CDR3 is TGTGCCAACGCCAAGCCAGTGAACACTGAAGCTTTCTTT.

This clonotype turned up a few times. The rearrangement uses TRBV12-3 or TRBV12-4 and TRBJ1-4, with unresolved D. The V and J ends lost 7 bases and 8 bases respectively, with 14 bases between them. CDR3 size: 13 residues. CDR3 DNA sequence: TGTGCCAGCACCTTCAACGGGGAAGAAAAACTGTTTTTT. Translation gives CASTFNGEEKLFF.

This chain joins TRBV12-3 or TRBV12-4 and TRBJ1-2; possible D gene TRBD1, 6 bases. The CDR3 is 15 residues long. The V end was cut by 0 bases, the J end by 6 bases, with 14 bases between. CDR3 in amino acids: CASSLALLGQHGYTF. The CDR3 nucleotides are TGTGCCAGCAGTTTAGCGCTGCTCGGACAGCATGGCTACACCTTC.

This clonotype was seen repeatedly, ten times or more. The CDR3 reads CASSLAGTDEQYF. Here the CDR3 DNA reads TGCGCCAGCAGCTTGGCTGGGACGGACGAGCAGTACTTC. V and J are TRBV5-1 and TRBJ2-7, with D tentatively TRBD1 or TRBD2 (5 bases each). The germline CDR1 and CDR2 sequences are SGHRS and YFSETQ. V lost 0 bases and J lost 5, with 9 bases in between. The CDR3 covers 13 residues.

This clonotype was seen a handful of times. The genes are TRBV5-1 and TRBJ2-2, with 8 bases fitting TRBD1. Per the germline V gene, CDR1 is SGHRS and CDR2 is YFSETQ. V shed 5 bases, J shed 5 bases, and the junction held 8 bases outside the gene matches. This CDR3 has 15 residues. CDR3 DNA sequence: TGCGCCAGCAGGCGAGGAACAGGGGGTACCGGGGAGCTGTTTTTT. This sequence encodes CASRRGTGGTGELFF.

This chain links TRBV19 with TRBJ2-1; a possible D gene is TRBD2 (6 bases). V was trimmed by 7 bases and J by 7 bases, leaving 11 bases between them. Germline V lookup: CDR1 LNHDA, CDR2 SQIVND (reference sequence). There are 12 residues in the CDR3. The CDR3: CASMAGYNEQFF. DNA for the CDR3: TGTGCCAGTATGGCGGGGTATAATGAGCAGTTCTTC.

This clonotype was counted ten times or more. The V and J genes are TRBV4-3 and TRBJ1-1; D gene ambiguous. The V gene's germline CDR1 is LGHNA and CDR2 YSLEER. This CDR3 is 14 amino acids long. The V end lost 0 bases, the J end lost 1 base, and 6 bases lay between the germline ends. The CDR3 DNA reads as TGCGCCAGCAGCCAAGATCGCCGGAACACTGAAGCTTTCTTT. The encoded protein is CASSQDRRNTEAFF.

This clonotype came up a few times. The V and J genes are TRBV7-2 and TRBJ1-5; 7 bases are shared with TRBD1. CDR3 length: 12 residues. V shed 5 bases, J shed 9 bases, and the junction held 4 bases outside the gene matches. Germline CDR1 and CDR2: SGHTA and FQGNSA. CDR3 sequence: CASSTQGWPQHF. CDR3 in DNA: TGTGCCAGCAGCACACAGGGGTGGCCCCAGCATTTT.

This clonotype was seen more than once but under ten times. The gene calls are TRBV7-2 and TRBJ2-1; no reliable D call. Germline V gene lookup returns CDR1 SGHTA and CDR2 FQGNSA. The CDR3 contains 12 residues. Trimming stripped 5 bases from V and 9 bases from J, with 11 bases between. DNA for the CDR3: TGTGCCAGCAGCAGTTATGGCGGTGAGCAGTTCTTC. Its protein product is CASSSYGGEQFF.

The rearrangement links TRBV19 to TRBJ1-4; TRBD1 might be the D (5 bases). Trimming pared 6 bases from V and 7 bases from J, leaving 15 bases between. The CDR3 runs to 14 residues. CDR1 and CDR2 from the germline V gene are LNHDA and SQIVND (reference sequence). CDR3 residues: CASRERGSGEKLFF. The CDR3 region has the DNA TGTGCCAGTAGGGAAAGGGGATCGGGTGAAAAACTGTTTTTT. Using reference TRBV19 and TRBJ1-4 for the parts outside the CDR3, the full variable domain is DGGITQSPKYLFRKEGQNVTLSCEQNLNHDAMYWYRQDPGQGLRLIYYSQIVNDFQKGDIAEGYSVSREKKESFPLTVTSAQKNPTAFYLCASRERGSGEKLFFGSGTQLSVL.

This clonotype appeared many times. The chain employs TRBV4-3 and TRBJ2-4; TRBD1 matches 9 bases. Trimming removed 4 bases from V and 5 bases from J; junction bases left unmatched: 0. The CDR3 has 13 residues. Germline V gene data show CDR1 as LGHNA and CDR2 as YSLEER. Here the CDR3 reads CASSRDRENIQYF. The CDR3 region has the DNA TGCGCCAGCAGCCGGGACAGGGAAAACATTCAGTACTTC.

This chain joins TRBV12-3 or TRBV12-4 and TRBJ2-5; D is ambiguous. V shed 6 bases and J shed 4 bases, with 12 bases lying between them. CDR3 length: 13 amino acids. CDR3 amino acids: CASSLLERETQYF. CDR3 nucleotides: TGTGCCAGCAGCCTACTGGAGAGAGAGACCCAGTACTTC.

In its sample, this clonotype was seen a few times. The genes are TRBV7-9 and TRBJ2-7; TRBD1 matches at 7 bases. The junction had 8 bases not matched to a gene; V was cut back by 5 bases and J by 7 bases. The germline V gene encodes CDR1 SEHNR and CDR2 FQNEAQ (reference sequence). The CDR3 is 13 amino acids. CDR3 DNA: TGTGCCAGCAGCCGCACAGGGGTGGAAGAGCAGTACGTC. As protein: CASSRTGVEEQYV.